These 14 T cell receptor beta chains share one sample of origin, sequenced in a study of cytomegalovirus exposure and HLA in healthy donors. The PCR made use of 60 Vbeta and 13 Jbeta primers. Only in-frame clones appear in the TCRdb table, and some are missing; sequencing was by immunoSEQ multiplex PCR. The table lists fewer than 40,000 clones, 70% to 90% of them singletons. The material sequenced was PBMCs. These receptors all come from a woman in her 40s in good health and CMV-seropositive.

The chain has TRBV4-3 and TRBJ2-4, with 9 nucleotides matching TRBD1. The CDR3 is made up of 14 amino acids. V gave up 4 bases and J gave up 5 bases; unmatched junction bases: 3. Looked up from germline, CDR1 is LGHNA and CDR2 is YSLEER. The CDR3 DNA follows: TGCGCCAGCAGCCTCTGGACAGGGGAAAACATTCAGTACTTC. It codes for CASSLWTGENIQYF.

DNA for the CDR3: TGTGCCATCAGTGAAGTGAGGGAAGAGACCCAGTACTTC. It specifies CAISEVREETQYF. V usage is TRBV10-3 and J usage is TRBJ2-5; D might be TRBD2 (5 bases). CDR3 length: 13 residues. Germline loops: CDR1 ENHRY, CDR2 SYGVKD. V was cut by 3 bases and J by 3 bases, with 8 bases left in between.

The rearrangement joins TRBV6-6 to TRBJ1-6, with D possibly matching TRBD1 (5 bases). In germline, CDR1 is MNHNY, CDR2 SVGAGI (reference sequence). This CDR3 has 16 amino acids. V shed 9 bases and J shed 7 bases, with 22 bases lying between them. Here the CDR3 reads CASTPFGAGNNSPLHF. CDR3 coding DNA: TGTGCCAGTACCCCATTTGGGGCAGGTAACAATTCACCCCTCCACTTT.

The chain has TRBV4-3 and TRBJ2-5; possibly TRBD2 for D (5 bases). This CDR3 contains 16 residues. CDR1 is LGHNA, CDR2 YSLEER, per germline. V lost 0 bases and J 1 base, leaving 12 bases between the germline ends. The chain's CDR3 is CASSQETGSTQETQYF. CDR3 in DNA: TGCGCCAGCAGCCAAGAAACGGGGAGTACCCAAGAGACCCAGTACTTC.

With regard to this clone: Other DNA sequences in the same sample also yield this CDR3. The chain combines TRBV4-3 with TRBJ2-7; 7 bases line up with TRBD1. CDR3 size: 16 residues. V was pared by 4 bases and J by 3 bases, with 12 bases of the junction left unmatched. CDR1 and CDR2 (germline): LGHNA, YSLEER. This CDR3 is CASSRDSGPGGYEQYF. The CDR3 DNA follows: TGCGCCAGCAGCCGGGACAGTGGCCCTGGAGGCTACGAGCAGTACTTC.

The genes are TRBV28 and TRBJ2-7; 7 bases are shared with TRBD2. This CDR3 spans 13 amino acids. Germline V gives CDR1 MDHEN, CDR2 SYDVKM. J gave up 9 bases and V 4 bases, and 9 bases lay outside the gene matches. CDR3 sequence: CASSSGGDGGQYF. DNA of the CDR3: TGTGCCAGCAGTTCTGGGGGGGACGGGGGGCAGTACTTC.

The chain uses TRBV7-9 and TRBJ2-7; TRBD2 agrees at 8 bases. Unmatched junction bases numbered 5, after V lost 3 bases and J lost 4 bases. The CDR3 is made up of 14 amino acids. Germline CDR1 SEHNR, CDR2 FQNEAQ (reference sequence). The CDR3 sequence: CASSFAGGAYEQYF. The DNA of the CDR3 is TGTGCCAGCAGCTTCGCCGGGGGGGCTTACGAGCAGTACTTC.

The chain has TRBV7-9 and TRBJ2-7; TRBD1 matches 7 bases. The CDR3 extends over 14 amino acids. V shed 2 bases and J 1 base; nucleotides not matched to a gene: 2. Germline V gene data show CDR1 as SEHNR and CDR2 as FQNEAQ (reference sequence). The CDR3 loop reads CASSLSGQSYEQYF. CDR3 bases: TGTGCCAGCAGCTTATCGGGACAGTCCTACGAGCAGTACTTC.

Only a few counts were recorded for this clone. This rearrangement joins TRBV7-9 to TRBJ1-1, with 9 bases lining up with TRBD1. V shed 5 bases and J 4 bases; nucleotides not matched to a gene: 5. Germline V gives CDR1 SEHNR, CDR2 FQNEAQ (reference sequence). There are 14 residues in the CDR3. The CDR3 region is CASSLGTGSTEAFF. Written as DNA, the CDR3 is TGTGCCAGCAGCCTAGGGACAGGGTCCACTGAAGCTTTCTTT.

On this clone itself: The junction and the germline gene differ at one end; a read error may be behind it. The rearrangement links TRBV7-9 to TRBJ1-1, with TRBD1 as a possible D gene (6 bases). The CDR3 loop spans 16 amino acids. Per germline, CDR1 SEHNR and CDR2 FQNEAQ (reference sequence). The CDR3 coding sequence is TGTTCCAGCAGCCCCGCCCCCACAGGGCTGATCACTGAAGCTTTCTTT. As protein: CSSSPAPTGLITEAFF.

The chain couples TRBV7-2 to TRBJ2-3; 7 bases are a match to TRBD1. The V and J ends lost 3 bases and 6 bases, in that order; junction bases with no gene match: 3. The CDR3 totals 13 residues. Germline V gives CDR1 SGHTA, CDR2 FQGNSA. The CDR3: CASSFRQGDTQYF. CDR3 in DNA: TGTGCCAGCAGCTTTCGACAGGGCGATACGCAGTATTTT.

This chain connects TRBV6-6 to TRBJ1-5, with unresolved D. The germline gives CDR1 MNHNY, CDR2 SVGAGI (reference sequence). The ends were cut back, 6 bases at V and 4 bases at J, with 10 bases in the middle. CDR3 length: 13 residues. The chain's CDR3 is CASRADGNQPQHF. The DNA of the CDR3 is TGTGCCAGCAGAGCGGACGGGAATCAGCCCCAGCATTTT.

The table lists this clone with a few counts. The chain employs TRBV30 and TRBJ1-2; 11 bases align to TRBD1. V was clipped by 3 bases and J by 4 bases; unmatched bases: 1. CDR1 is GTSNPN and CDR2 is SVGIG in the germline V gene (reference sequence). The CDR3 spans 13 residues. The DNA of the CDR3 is TGTGCCTGGAGGGGGACAGGGGGCTATGGCTACACCTTC. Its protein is CAWRGTGGYGYTF.

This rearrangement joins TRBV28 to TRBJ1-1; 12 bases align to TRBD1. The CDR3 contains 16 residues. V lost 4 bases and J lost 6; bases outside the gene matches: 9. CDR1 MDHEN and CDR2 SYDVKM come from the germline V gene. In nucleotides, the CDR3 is TGTGCCAGCAGTTCGGCCGGGACAGGGGGCTTCTCTGAAGCTTTCTTT. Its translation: CASSSAGTGGFSEAFF.